Presented here are 29 T cell receptor beta chains from one specimen sequenced in a study of PD-L1 blockade in urothelial cancer. TCRdb keeps only in-frame clones here, not all; method: immunoSEQ multiplex PCR. The sample shows more than 75,000 clones, around nine tenths of them seen only once. The specimen comprised PBMCs, sampled around atezolizumab (anti-PD-L1) treatment. These receptor sequences come from a man aged 55 to 70 with urothelial cancer.

A few counts support this clone. The CDR3 bases are TGTGCCACGGCGGGGCTAACAGGTCCCAGGTTTGGTGGCTACACCTTC. Translated: CATAGLTGPRFGGYTF. The chain has TRBV28 and TRBJ1-2, with D possibly matching TRBD1 (5 bases). CDR3 size: 16 residues. V was trimmed by 10 bases and J by 7 bases, leaving 28 bases between them. Per the germline V gene, CDR1 is MDHEN and CDR2 is SYDVKM.

The chain couples TRBV6-5 to TRBJ2-7, with 12 bases that match TRBD2. The trim removed 6 bases at V and 3 bases at J, leaving 6 bases unmatched. The CDR3 runs to 15 residues. The V gene's germline CDR1 is MNHEY and CDR2 SVGAGI. In DNA, the CDR3 is TGTGCCAGCAGAACTAGGACTAGCGGGGTCTACGAGCAGTACTTC. This encodes CASRTRTSGVYEQYF.

The rearrangement joins TRBV5-1 to TRBJ2-3, with a tentative D call TRBD2 (7 bases). Trimming took off 4 bases at V and 1 base at J, with 16 bases between the two ends. The CDR3 covers 16 residues. The germline V gene encodes CDR1 SGHRS and CDR2 YFSETQ. The chain's CDR3 is CASSGGAYRGTDTQYF. CDR3 coding DNA: TGCGCCAGCAGCGGGGGGGCGTACAGGGGCACAGATACGCAGTATTTT.

V and J are TRBV5-1 and TRBJ2-3, with D possibly matching TRBD1 (5 bases). Germline V gene data show CDR1 as SGHRS and CDR2 as YFSETQ. There are 15 residues in the CDR3. V lost 0 bases and J 4 bases, leaving 12 bases between the germline ends. The CDR3 DNA follows: TGCGCCAGCAGCTTGGGGGCCAGGGCCGCAGATACGCAGTATTTT. It translates to CASSLGARAADTQYF.

The rearrangement joins TRBV7-9 to TRBJ1-3; the match to TRBD1 covers 8 bases. The CDR3 loop spans 16 amino acids. The germline CDR1 and CDR2 sequences are SEHNR and FQNEAQ (reference sequence). The J segment lost 3 bases and the V segment lost 1 base, leaving 5 bases of the junction unmatched. Written as DNA, the CDR3 is TGTGCCAGCAGCTTAGTAACAGGGGGATTTGGAAACACCATATATTTT. It is translated as CASSLVTGGFGNTIYF.

This clone was picked up one time. The V gene is TRBV9, the J gene TRBJ1-4, with 8 bases fitting TRBD1. V gave up 4 bases and J gave up 3 bases; unmatched junction bases: 5. The CDR3 totals 15 residues. Germline V gene lookup returns CDR1 SGDLS and CDR2 YYNGEE. The CDR3 sequence: CASSRGQGANEKLFF. In nucleotides, the CDR3 is TGTGCCAGCAGCAGAGGACAGGGAGCTAATGAAAAACTGTTTTTT.

V is TRBV9 and J is TRBJ2-1; TRBD1 might be the D (6 bases). The V and J ends lost 7 bases and 9 bases respectively, with 17 bases between them. Looked up from germline, CDR1 is SGDLS and CDR2 is YYNGEE. This CDR3 region has 13 residues. The CDR3 sequence is CASESSQGTEQFF. The CDR3 bases are TGTGCCAGCGAATCCTCGCAGGGGACTGAGCAGTTCTTC. Variable domain in full (rest from reference TRBV9 and TRBJ2-1): DSGVTQTPKHLITATGQRVTLRCSPRSGDLSVYWYQQSLDQGLQFLIQYYNGEERAKGNILERFSAQQFPDLHSELNLSSLELGDSALYFCASESSQGTEQFFGPGTRLTVL.

CDR3 residues: CASSRELGVTDTQYF. DNA for the CDR3: TGTGCCAGCAGTCGTGAATTGGGCGTCACAGATACGCAGTATTTT. The chain links TRBV6-4 to TRBJ2-3; D not certain. The CDR3 sequence is 15 residues long. V gave up 5 bases and J gave up 2 bases, with 14 bases separating them. The germline CDR1 and CDR2 sequences are MRHNA and SNTAGT.

The DNA of the CDR3 is TGTGCCAGCAGCAGGGACAGGTCGAATCAGCCCCAGCATTTT. Encoded protein: CASSRDRSNQPQHF. The chain couples TRBV7-9 to TRBJ1-5; 8 bases are shared with TRBD1. Looked up from germline, CDR1 is SEHNR and CDR2 is FQNEAQ (reference sequence). Germline trimming cut 5 bases from V and 4 bases from J; bases unmatched to any gene: 4. This CDR3 comprises 14 residues.

This sequence joins TRBV6-5 and TRBJ2-2; D is undetermined. The ends were cut back, 2 bases at V and 1 base at J, with 8 bases in the middle. Germline assignment: CDR1 MNHEY and CDR2 SVGAGI. CDR3 length: 15 residues. CDR3 sequence (DNA): TGTGCCAGCAGTTACGTTGTCGGGAACACCGGGGAGCTGTTTTTT. Translating it yields CASSYVVGNTGELFF.

This sequence joins TRBV4-1 and TRBJ1-6; 7 nucleotides agree with TRBD1. Germline V gene data show CDR1 as MGHRA and CDR2 as YSYEKL. J lost 5 bases, V lost 0 bases, and 10 bases had no gene match. The CDR3 is 18 amino acids. The chain's CDR3 is CASSQDSGRGTDNSPLHF. CDR3 nucleotide sequence: TGCGCCAGCAGCCAAGATTCCGGACGTGGGACAGATAATTCACCCCTCCACTTT.

J is TRBJ2-1 and V is TRBV12-5; 9 bases are a match to TRBD2. CDR3 length: 15 amino acids. J gave up 7 bases and V 5 bases, and 9 bases lay outside the gene matches. Looked up from germline, CDR1 is LGHNT and CDR2 is FRNRAP. Here the CDR3 reads CASGRSSGTRNEQFF. The CDR3 nucleotides are TGTGCTAGTGGTCGATCTAGCGGGACCCGGAATGAGCAGTTCTTC.

This sequence joins TRBV7-9 and TRBJ2-7, with D possibly TRBD2 on 6 matching bases. CDR1 SEHNR and CDR2 FQNEAQ come from the germline V gene (reference sequence). The CDR3 contains 15 residues. Trimming removed 3 bases at V and 0 bases at J, with 12 bases between. CDR3 loop: CASSLGGLGSYEQYF. The CDR3 nucleotides read TGTGCCAGCAGCTTGGGGGGACTGGGCTCCTACGAGCAGTACTTC.

The J gene is TRBJ2-5, the V gene TRBV10-1; 7 bases map to TRBD1. The CDR3 length is 13 residues. The trim removed 6 bases at V and 2 bases at J, leaving 3 bases unmatched. Germline assignment: CDR1 WNHNN and CDR2 SYGVQD (reference sequence). CDR3 amino acids: CASSRGQQETQYF. CDR3 in DNA: TGCGCCAGCAGCCGGGGACAGCAAGAGACCCAGTACTTC.

The J gene is TRBJ2-7, the V gene TRBV6-6, with D possibly matching TRBD2 (5 bases). Germline values: CDR1 MNHNY, CDR2 SVGAGI (reference sequence). The CDR3 is made up of 14 amino acids. Deletions cut 7 bases from V and 3 bases from J, with 16 bases between. The CDR3 region is CASILRAGFYEQYF. For the CDR3, the DNA is TGTGCCAGCATTCTTCGGGCGGGTTTCTACGAGCAGTACTTC.

The chain is built from TRBV14 and TRBJ2-2, with D possibly matching TRBD2 (5 bases). Germline V gene data show CDR1 as SGHDN and CDR2 as FVKESK. V was pared by 0 bases and J by 4 bases, with 6 bases between. The CDR3 consists of 14 residues. CDR3 coding DNA: TGTGCCAGCAGCCAAGAGACTATCACCGGGGAGCTGTTTTTT. This codes for CASSQETITGELFF.

The sample holds one count of this clone. J is TRBJ1-6 and V is TRBV27; TRBD1 matches at 9 bases. Trimming removed 0 bases from V and 7 bases from J; junction bases left unmatched: 1. The CDR3 runs to 15 residues. Germline V gene sequence: CDR1 MNHEY, CDR2 SMNVEV (reference sequence). CDR3 in DNA: TGTGCCAGCAGTTTATCCGGACAGGGGAATTCACCCCTCCACTTT. Protein product: CASSLSGQGNSPLHF.

The rearrangement joins TRBV27 to TRBJ1-2; TRBD1 matches at 7 bases. Germline V gives CDR1 MNHEY, CDR2 SMNVEV (reference sequence). The CDR3 is made up of 14 amino acids. J gave up 4 bases and V 5 bases, and 7 bases lay outside the gene matches. The CDR3 region is CASSRQGSVYGYTF. The CDR3 DNA reads TGTGCCAGCAGTCGACAGGGATCTGTCTATGGCTACACCTTC.

In DNA form, the CDR3 reads TGTGCCAGCAGCTTGGTGGATAGGAGCGGGGGACAGAACGGGGAGCTGTTTTTT. It yields the protein CASSLVDRSGGQNGELFF. This chain joins TRBV5-5 and TRBJ2-2, with TRBD2 as a possible D gene (8 bases). Looked up from germline, CDR1 is SGHKS and CDR2 is YYEKEE (reference sequence). The CDR3 runs 18 residues. Trimming took 0 bases from V and 7 from J, leaving 22 bases between them.

V is TRBV11-1 and J is TRBJ2-7; tentatively, D is TRBD2 (6 bases). Germline CDR1 and CDR2: SGHAT and FQDESV (reference sequence). Trimming stripped 3 bases from V and 0 bases from J, with 6 bases between. This CDR3 contains 13 residues. CDR3 DNA: TGTGCCAGCAGCTTCGGGAGCTCCTACGAGCAGTACTTC. Residues: CASSFGSSYEQYF.

V is TRBV29-1 and J is TRBJ2-1; tentative D call: TRBD1 (6 bases). V was cut by 6 bases and J by 4 bases, with 22 bases left in between. Germline V gene lookup returns CDR1 SQVTM and CDR2 ANQGSEA. The CDR3 covers 16 residues. CDR3 coding DNA: TGCAGCGTCCTCAACCAGGGGCAGAGTCAGTACAATGAGCAGTTCTTC. Amino acids: CSVLNQGQSQYNEQFF.

The chain combines TRBV6-5 with TRBJ1-1; D is uncertain. Per the germline V gene, CDR1 is MNHEY and CDR2 is SVGAGI. The CDR3 has 14 amino acids. V lost 5 bases and J 0 bases, leaving 10 bases between the germline ends. CDR3 sequence: CASSGPSLNTEAFF. CDR3 in DNA: TGTGCCAGCAGTGGGCCCTCCCTGAACACTGAAGCTTTCTTT.

The rearrangement joins TRBV7-2 to TRBJ1-2, with 8 positions matching TRBD1. The CDR3 loop spans 17 amino acids. Germline trimming cut 2 bases from V and 7 bases from J; bases unmatched to any gene: 15. Germline assignment: CDR1 SGHTA and CDR2 FQGNSA. CDR3 DNA: TGTGCCAGCAGCTTAAATAGTCCGGGACAGGCGGCAGGTGGCTACACCTTC. Its protein is CASSLNSPGQAAGGYTF.

The V call is TRBV30, the J call TRBJ2-7; D might be TRBD1 (5 bases). The germline V and J ends were trimmed by 2 bases and 2 bases, with 10 bases remaining between them. The length of the CDR3 is 13 residues. CDR1 GTSNPN and CDR2 SVGIG come from the germline V gene (reference sequence). This CDR3 is CAWSPGRAYEQYF. CDR3 bases: TGTGCCTGGAGTCCCGGCAGGGCCTACGAGCAGTACTTC.

This chain links TRBV5-6 with TRBJ2-5, with D maybe TRBD1 (5 bases). V was cut by 7 bases and J by 5 bases, with 15 bases left in between. Germline V gene lookup returns CDR1 SGHDT and CDR2 YYEEEE. The CDR3 loop spans 13 amino acids. In nucleotides, the CDR3 is TGTGCCAGCGGAACCCCAGGGCCCGAGACCCAGTACTTC. Amino acid sequence: CASGTPGPETQYF. Using reference TRBV5-6 and TRBJ2-5 for the parts outside the CDR3, the full variable domain is DAGVTQSPTHLIKTRGQQVTLRCSPKSGHDTVSWYQQALGQGPQFIFQYYEEEERQRGNFPDRFSGHQFPNYSSELNVNALLLGDSALYLCASGTPGPETQYFGPGTRLLVL.

This clone was seen a few times. The rearrangement uses TRBV7-2 and TRBJ2-7, with 14 bases identical to TRBD2. CDR3 length: 16 amino acids. Trimming removed 4 bases from V and 4 bases from J; junction bases left unmatched: 6. Germline assignment: CDR1 SGHTA and CDR2 FQGNSA. The CDR3 DNA follows: TGTGCCAGCAGCTCCCCCAGGACTAGCGGGAGGTACGAGCAGTACTTC. Residues: CASSSPRTSGRYEQYF.

The CDR3 loop is CAITPGTGENQPQHF. For the CDR3, the DNA is TGTGCCATCACCCCCGGGACAGGGGAAAATCAGCCCCAGCATTTT. This chain connects TRBV10-3 to TRBJ1-5; TRBD1 aligns across 10 bases. Looked up from germline, CDR1 is ENHRY and CDR2 is SYGVKD. The J segment lost 4 bases and the V segment lost 7 bases, leaving 7 bases of the junction unmatched. The length of the CDR3 is 15 residues.

The chain links TRBV11-2 to TRBJ2-5, with 7 positions matching TRBD1. The CDR3 runs to 16 residues. Trimming removed 1 base from V and 2 bases from J; junction bases left unmatched: 7. Germline-derived CDR1 and CDR2 are SGHAT and FQNNGV. DNA of the CDR3: TGTGCCAGCAGCTTAGGACAGGGCTTAATTCAAGAGACCCAGTACTTC. It yields the protein CASSLGQGLIQETQYF.

The count of this clone is one. The genes are TRBV9 and TRBJ2-3; 10 bases agree with TRBD2. Germline CDR1 and CDR2: SGDLS and YYNGEE. This CDR3 has 16 amino acids. V dropped 2 bases and J dropped 2; count of bases not matched to a gene: 5. The CDR3 is CASSVGAGGYTDTQYF. The CDR3, as DNA: TGTGCCAGCAGCGTGGGAGCGGGAGGGTACACAGATACGCAGTATTTT.